This T cell receptor (beta chain) was profiled in a study of cytomegalovirus exposure and HLA in healthy donors. Both 60 Vbeta primers and 13 Jbeta primers went into the PCR. Some clones are missing from TCRdb's copy, which holds only in-frame ones; the method was immunoSEQ multiplex PCR. The table shows about 130,000 clones, with 75% to 85% occurring only once. Germline V gives CDR1 SGHTA, CDR2 FQGNSA. V lost 2 bases, J lost 3 bases, and 5 bases lay in between. The CDR3 length is 13 residues. The rearrangement uses TRBV7-2 and TRBJ1-5; D unclear. This clonotype originated in a female donor in good health and CMV-seropositive. Sequenced material: PBMCs. The CDR3 DNA reads TGTGCCAGCAGCTTAATCTACAATCAGCCCCAGCATTTT. Encoded protein: CASSLIYNQPQHF.